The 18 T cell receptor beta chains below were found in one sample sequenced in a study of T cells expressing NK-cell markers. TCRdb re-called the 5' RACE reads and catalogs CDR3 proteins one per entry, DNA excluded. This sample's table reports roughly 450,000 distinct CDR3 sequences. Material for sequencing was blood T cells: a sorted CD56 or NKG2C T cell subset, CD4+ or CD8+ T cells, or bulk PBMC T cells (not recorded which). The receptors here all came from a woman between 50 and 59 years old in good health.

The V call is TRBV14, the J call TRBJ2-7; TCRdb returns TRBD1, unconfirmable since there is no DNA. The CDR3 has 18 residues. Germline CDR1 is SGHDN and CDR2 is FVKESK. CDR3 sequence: CASSQVAGGRVASYEQYF.

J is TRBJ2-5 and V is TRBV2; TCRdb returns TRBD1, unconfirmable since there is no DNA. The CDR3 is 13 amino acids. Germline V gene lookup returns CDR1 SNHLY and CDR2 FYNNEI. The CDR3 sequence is CAAEGARSGTQYF.

This chain's CDR3 is CASSFILAGGVSSTGELFF. The V and J genes are TRBV12-3 or TRBV12-4 and TRBJ2-2; TCRdb's D call, TRBD2, is unchecked because there is no DNA. This CDR3 region has 19 residues.

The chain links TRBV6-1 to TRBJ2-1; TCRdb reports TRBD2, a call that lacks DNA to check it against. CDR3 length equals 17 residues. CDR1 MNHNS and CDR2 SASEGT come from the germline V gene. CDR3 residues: CASSEAKGTSRHNEQFF.

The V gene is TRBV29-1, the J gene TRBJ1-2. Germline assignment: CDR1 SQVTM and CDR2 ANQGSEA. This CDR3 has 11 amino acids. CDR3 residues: CSVEGARGYTF.

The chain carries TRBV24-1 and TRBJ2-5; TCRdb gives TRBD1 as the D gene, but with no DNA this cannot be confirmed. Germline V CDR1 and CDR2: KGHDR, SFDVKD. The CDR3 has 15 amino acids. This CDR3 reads CATSDRQGAEETQYF.

The CDR3: CATSDPDGNNEQFF. This chain joins TRBV24-1 and TRBJ2-1. CDR3 length: 14 amino acids. Germline V gives CDR1 KGHDR, CDR2 SFDVKD.

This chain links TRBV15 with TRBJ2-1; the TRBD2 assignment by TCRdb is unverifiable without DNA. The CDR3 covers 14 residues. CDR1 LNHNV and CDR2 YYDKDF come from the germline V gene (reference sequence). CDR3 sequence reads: CATSARVSYNEQFF.

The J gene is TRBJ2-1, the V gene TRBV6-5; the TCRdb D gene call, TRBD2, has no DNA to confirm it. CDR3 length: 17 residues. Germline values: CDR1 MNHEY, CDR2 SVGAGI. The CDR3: CASTQARLASSYNEQFF.

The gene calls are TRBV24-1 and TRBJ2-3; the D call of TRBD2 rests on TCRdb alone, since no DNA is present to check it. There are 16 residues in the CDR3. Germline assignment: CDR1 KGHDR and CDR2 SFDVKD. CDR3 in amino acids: CATSDLVPGGSDTQYF.

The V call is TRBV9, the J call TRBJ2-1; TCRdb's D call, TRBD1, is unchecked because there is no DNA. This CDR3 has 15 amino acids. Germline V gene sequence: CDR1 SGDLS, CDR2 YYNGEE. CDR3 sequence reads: CASSVVGQGDNEQFF.

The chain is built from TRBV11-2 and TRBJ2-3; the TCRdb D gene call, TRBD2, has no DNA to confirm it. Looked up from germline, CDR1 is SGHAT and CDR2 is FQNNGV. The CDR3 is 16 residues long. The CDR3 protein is CASSLGQGGWPDTQYF.

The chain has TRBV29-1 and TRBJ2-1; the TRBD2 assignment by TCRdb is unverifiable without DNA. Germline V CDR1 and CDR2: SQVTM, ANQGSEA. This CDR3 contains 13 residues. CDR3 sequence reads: CSAQASGPNEQFF.

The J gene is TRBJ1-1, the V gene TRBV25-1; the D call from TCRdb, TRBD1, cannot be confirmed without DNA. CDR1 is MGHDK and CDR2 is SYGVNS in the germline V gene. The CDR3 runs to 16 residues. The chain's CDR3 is CASSLPGDRGRTEAFF.

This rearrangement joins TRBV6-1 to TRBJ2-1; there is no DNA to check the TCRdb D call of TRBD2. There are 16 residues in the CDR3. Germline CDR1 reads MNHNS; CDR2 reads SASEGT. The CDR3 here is CASSEALAGFYNEQFF.

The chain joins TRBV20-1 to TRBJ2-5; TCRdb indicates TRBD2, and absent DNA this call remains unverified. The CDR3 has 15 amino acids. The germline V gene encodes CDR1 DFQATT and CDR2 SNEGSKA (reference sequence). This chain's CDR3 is CSARRSRSPRETQYF.

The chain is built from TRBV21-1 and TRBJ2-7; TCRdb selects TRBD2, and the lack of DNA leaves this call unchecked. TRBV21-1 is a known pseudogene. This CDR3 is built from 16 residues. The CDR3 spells CASSERTSGIVYEQYF.

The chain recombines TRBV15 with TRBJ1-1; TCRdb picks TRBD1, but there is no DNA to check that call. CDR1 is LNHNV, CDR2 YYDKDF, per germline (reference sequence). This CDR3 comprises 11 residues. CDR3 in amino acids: CATGGLGSAFF. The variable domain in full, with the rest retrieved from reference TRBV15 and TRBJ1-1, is DAMVIQNPRYQVTQFGKPVTLSCSQTLNHNVMYWYQQKSSQAPKLLFHYYDKDFNNEADTPDNFQSRRPNTSFCFLDIRSPGLGDTAMYLCATGGLGSAFFGQGTRLTVV.